This is a list of T cell receptor beta chains from one sample in a study of T cells in Graves' hyperthyroidism and ophthalmopathy. TCRdb used MiXCR to reprocess the multiplex PCR reads, holding one entry per CDR3 protein. There are hundreds of thousands of distinct CDR3 sequences in the sample; approximately 14% occur only once, and 12% lies in the top ten. Sequenced material: blood. Every receptor here comes from a woman in her fifties or sixties with Graves' ophthalmopathy. The CDR3 runs from the conserved cysteine through the conserved F or W. The D gene is left open where the match is weak. Size tells how often a clone was seen (once, few, many) or the class of an expanded clone, and some rows leave it out.

cdr3_nt cdr3_aa j_call d_call v_call clone_size
TGTGCCAGCAGTTGGAGGCTAAGTGACTATGGCTACACCTTC CASSWRLSDYGYTF TRBJ1-2 . TRBV28 .
TGTGCCAGCAGTTTATGGGGGAAGGGTGAAAAACTGTTTTTT CASSLWGKGEKLFF TRBJ1-4 . TRBV27 .
TGTGCCAGCAGCCAAGGGTATAGCGGGAGCTATGAGCAGTTCTTC CASSQGYSGSYEQFF TRBJ2-1 TRBD2 TRBV14 many
TGTGCCAGCAGTTTAATCGGGGAATTCTCCTACAATGAGCAGTTCTTC CASSLIGEFSYNEQFF TRBJ2-1 . TRBV27 .
TGTGCCAGTAGTATCGAGGACAGGGGCCGGCTAGGGGCAATCGGGCAGTTCTTC CASSIEDRGRLGAIGQFF TRBJ2-1 TRBD1 TRBV19 few
TGCAGTGCCGCAACAGGGAGACACACCGGGGAGCTGTTTTTT CSAATGRHTGELFF TRBJ2-2 . TRBV20-1 many
TGTGCCAGTAGTATTGACAGAGAAGAAAAACTGTTTTTT CASSIDREEKLFF TRBJ1-4 . TRBV19 .
TGTGCCAGCACCACTGGGCAGGGGACCTACAATGAGCAGTTCTTC CASTTGQGTYNEQFF TRBJ2-1 . TRBV11-3 .
TGTGCCATCAGTGGAGGAAGGGTGAGAGATACGCAGTATTTT CAISGGRVRDTQYF TRBJ2-3 . TRBV10-3 many
TGTGCCAGCCAAACCGGACAGGGTTACTACAATGAGCAGTTCTTC CASQTGQGYYNEQFF TRBJ2-1 TRBD1 TRBV2 many
TGTGCCAGCAGTCAAGGAGCAATGGTTACCCAGTACTTC CASSQGAMVTQYF TRBJ2-5 . TRBV28 .
TGTGCCAGCAGTGCATACAGGATCGGGGGCGGCGAGCAGTACTTC CASSAYRIGGGEQYF TRBJ2-7 . TRBV12-3/TRBV12-4 many
TGTGCCAGTACAAGAGGACAGGGGCTTGAAGCTTTCTTT CASTRGQGLEAFF TRBJ1-1 TRBD1 TRBV2 many
TGTGCCAGTAGGAAAGCGGGAGAGTCCTACGAGCAGTACTTC CASRKAGESYEQYF TRBJ2-7 TRBD2 TRBV19 few
TGTGCCAGCAGTTTATACAGATTAGGGGCAGGGAACAATCAGCCCCAGCATTTT CASSLYRLGAGNNQPQHF TRBJ1-5 . TRBV27 many
TGTGCCAGCAGCCATATGGGGCTCGACTCCTACGAGCAGTACTTC CASSHMGLDSYEQYF TRBJ2-7 . TRBV7-8 many
TGTGCCAGCAGTTTGCGCCCTATGGGGCGGGTTAGCTACAATGAGCAGTTCTTC CASSLRPMGRVSYNEQFF TRBJ2-1 . TRBV6-2/TRBV6-3 many
TGTGCCAGCAGCAATCCGGGACTAGCGGGAGTGGAGACCCAGTACTTC CASSNPGLAGVETQYF TRBJ2-5 TRBD2 TRBV6-2/TRBV6-3 .
TGTGCCACCAGTGTCCTACGGGACGGACGATATTGGTGGCCCCAGCATTTT CATSVLRDGRYWWPQHF TRBJ1-5 . TRBV24-1 .
TGCGCCAGCAGCTCAGGAGCGGGGATTAATGAAAAACTGTTTTTT CASSSGAGINEKLFF TRBJ1-4 . TRBV5-1 .
TGTGCCTGGAGTGGGCTTAAAGAGACCCAGTACTTC CAWSGLKETQYF TRBJ2-5 . TRBV30 many
TGCAGTGCTAGAGGACGGGACCCCTACGAGCAGTACTTC CSARGRDPYEQYF TRBJ2-7 . TRBV20-1 many
TGTGCCAGTAGTATGCCGGACGGGTACACTGAAGCTTTCTTT CASSMPDGYTEAFF TRBJ1-1 . TRBV19 few
TGCAGTGCTAGAAACCGAGCTAGCGGGAGGAACGAGCAGTACTTC CSARNRASGRNEQYF TRBJ2-7 TRBD2 TRBV20-1 many
TGCAGTGCTAGAGGTCAGACCTACGAGCAGTACTTC CSARGQTYEQYF TRBJ2-7 . TRBV20-1 many
TGTGCCAGCAAGGACGGCCCCTACAATGAGCAGTTCTTC CASKDGPYNEQFF TRBJ2-1 . TRBV19 .
TGTGCCAGCAGTTTAAGCCAGGGTCTAACCGAGCAGTACTTC CASSLSQGLTEQYF TRBJ2-7 . TRBV28 .
TGTGCCAGTAGTATAATGGGCAGTCCCTACGAGCAGTACTTC CASSIMGSPYEQYF TRBJ2-7 . TRBV19 .
TGTGCCAGCAGCCCACTCCGGGACAGGAACAATGAGCAGTTCTTC CASSPLRDRNNEQFF TRBJ2-1 TRBD1 TRBV27 .
TGTGCCAGCAGTTACTCGACTAGCGGGAGGGCAAGGATGGCATACGAGCAGTACTTC CASSYSTSGRARMAYEQYF TRBJ2-7 TRBD2 TRBV6-2/TRBV6-3 many
TGTGCCAGCAGTTTAACCTGGGTTGGAAACACCATATATTTT CASSLTWVGNTIYF TRBJ1-3 . TRBV28 many
TGTGCCAGCAGCCAAGGTGGGGATGAGCAGTTCTTC CASSQGGDEQFF TRBJ2-1 . TRBV3-1 many
TGTGCCAGCAGCTCGACAGGGGAGGTAGATCAGCCCCAGCATTTT CASSSTGEVDQPQHF TRBJ1-5 TRBD1 TRBV7-9 many
TGTGCCAGCAGTTACTCGACCGGGGTGGCACCCCTCCACTTT CASSYSTGVAPLHF TRBJ1-6 . TRBV6-6 many
TGTGCCACCAGTGACGTGGGACAGAACCAAGAGACCCAGTACTTC CATSDVGQNQETQYF TRBJ2-5 TRBD1 TRBV24-1 .
TGTGCCATCAAAGCCGGTGACGGGAGCTCCTACAATGAGCAGTTCTTC CAIKAGDGSSYNEQFF TRBJ2-1 . TRBV10-3 many
TGTGCCAGCAGTTTAAGGACTCTTGGCGTGTACAATGAGCAGTTCTTC CASSLRTLGVYNEQFF TRBJ2-1 . TRBV28 many
TGTGCCAGCAGTTTATCGGGAGGGCTCCATGAGCAGTTCTTC CASSLSGGLHEQFF TRBJ2-1 TRBD2 TRBV28 many
TGTGCCAGCAGTCTCAGGGTGTATCCCTACGAGCAGTACTTC CASSLRVYPYEQYF TRBJ2-7 . TRBV28 many
TGTGCCAGCAGTAAACACTCTAGCGGGAGCATTGCTGAGCAGTTCTTC CASSKHSSGSIAEQFF TRBJ2-1 TRBD2 TRBV27 many
TGTGCCAGCAGCAAAGGACAGGGGAGCTCCTACGAGCAGTACTTC CASSKGQGSSYEQYF TRBJ2-7 TRBD1 TRBV7-3 many
TGCGCCAGCAGCCAAGGTTGGGCCCACAGAGGGAGGGGGTCCTACAATGAGCAGTTCTTC CASSQGWAHRGRGSYNEQFF TRBJ2-1 . TRBV4-1 .
TGTGCCAGCAGTTTATTCGACAGGCAGCTCCACTTT CASSLFDRQLHF TRBJ1-6 . TRBV28 few
TGTGCCAGCAGCATCATATGGGGGGCGGGAGGCCGGGGGTACGAGCAGTACTTC CASSIIWGAGGRGYEQYF TRBJ2-7 TRBD2 TRBV7-8 many
TGTGCCAGTAGACTACTAGCGGGCGGGGTAAATGAGCAGTTCTTC CASRLLAGGVNEQFF TRBJ2-1 TRBD2 TRBV19 few
TGCAGTGCTATGGACAGTGAAGCTTTCTTT CSAMDSEAFF TRBJ1-1 . TRBV20-1 many
TGCGCCAGCAGTTCTACGGCCGGGACAGGGATCAATGAGCAGTTCTTC CASSSTAGTGINEQFF TRBJ2-1 TRBD1 TRBV5-1 many
TGTGCCAGCTCACTACCGGGACCGGAAGGCGAGCAGTACTTC CASSLPGPEGEQYF TRBJ2-7 . TRBV18 many
TGTGCCATCAGTGATCGGGTTCATCAGCCCCAGCATTTT CAISDRVHQPQHF TRBJ1-5 . TRBV10-3 .
TGTGCCAGCAGCTTAGGGAGGTCAATTGGCACTGAAGCTTTCTTT CASSLGRSIGTEAFF TRBJ1-1 . TRBV11-2 many